This T cell receptor beta chain originates from a study of blood T cells in healthy people across ages. Study-wide findings and caveats: Long-lived donors exceeded aged donors in naive CD4+ cells and diversity. A roughly linear fall in TCR beta diversity per million T cells was seen with increasing age.

A second 7 to 11 cycle PCR used barcoded and J-beta primers. A template-switch adaptor that had 12 random nucleotides put a tag on each cDNA molecule. All samples yielded 2.5 million or more CDR3-containing paired-end reads. MiXCR, applied by TCRdb to the 5' RACE reads, yields one record per CDR3 protein. Altogether around 1,600,000 distinct CDR3 sequences are present, approximately 43% being singletons, with the ten largest covering 4%. This clonotype turned up a few times. Its antigen remains unknown. Material: blood. The clonotype was recovered from a woman between 18 and 29 years old in good health.

The CDR3 region has the DNA TGTGCCAGCAGTTTCAAGTTTAACCTCTACGAGCAGTACTTC. This encodes CASSFKFNLYEQYF. The chain joins TRBV12-3 or TRBV12-4 to TRBJ2-7; no firm D call. This CDR3 is built from 14 residues. Trimming removed 3 bases from V and 3 bases from J, with 12 bases in between.